This record concerns one T cell receptor (beta chain) sequence. Its antigen target is currently unknown. No base-level quality is on record; no much larger clone is a single base apart. Deletion took 3 bases off V and 7 bases off J, with a span of 10 bases between the germline ends. The CDR3 has 13 amino acids, counting the end cysteine and phenylalanine. The retained sequence is limited to the CDR3, 39 bases, with the frame set at the first base. Library generation was performed with the immunoSEQ multiplex PCR assay. Entries here come from immuneACCESS through TCRdb and include only in-frame sequences with V and J called. Some clones fail to appear in such tables; in the studies checked, an unresolved V gene covers under half of the shortfall, and the cause of the remainder is unknown. For this sample there are 150,000 to 200,000 clones; 80% to 95% appear just once. Just over 2% of the sample comes from the top ten.

This sample was taken from a study of control samples from healthy donors and cancer patients (TCRdb year 2020). The sequencing input was blood. This TCR came from a woman aged 40 to 50 in good health. Recombination connected TRBV12-3 or TRBV12-4 to TRBJ1-3; the D gene is not confidently resolved. The sequenced DNA is TGTGCCAGCAGTTTTGAAGCGTGGAACACCATATATTTT. This gives the protein CASSFEAWNTIYF.